The present T cell receptor (beta chain) was sequenced within a study of T-cell reconstitution after alpha-beta-depleted transplantation in children. Study-level results: Among T cells one year after transplant, newly produced cells accounted for most counts and diversity. Reportedly, alpha-beta T cells present about two months post-transplant originated from several hundred expanded clones of graft origin.

As it was prepared, the TCRbeta library received unique molecular identifiers. TCRdb itself ran the PCR reads through MiXCR, one entry per CDR3 protein. The profile shows approximately 800,000 distinct CDR3 sequences, around 15% of them singletons. This clonotype was seen more than once but under ten times. Antigen: not known. Trimming left V 3 bases short and J 1 base short, with 15 bases between. Germline V CDR1 and CDR2: KGHDR, SFDVKD. The CDR3 is 17 residues long. The sequences come from PBMCs, mostly from graft donor cells, collected 360 days after TCRalphabeta/CD19-depleted stem cell transplant. This sequence joins TRBV24-1 and TRBJ2-1; D is perhaps TRBD2 (5 bases). This sequence was found in a male patient younger than 18 who had a stem cell transplant for acute lymphoblastic leukemia, so the T cells may come from the graft donor. CDR3 in amino acids: CATSDTVFGGSYNEQFF. For the CDR3, the DNA is TGTGCCACCAGTGATACGGTTTTCGGAGGTTCCTACAATGAGCAGTTCTTC.